A selection of T cell receptor beta chains follows, all from one sample in a study of T cell repertoires in aging, cancer and after chemotherapy. MiXCR, applied by TCRdb to the multiplex PCR reads, yields one record per CDR3 protein. The table shows about 2,100 distinct CDR3 sequences, with 15% to 20% occurring only once. The sample was blood. These receptors were collected from a human donor with a solid tumor. CDR3s include the opening cysteine and the closing phenylalanine or tryptophan. The D gene is left open where the match is weak. The size entry is marked missing in some rows and otherwise reads once, few, many or a size class.

CDR3 protein	CDR3 DNA	D gene	J gene	V gene	clone size
CASSKPDRGNGYTF	TGTGCCAGCAGCAAGCCCGACAGGGGTAATGGCTACACCTTC	TRBD1	TRBJ1-2	TRBV6-2/TRBV6-3	few
CAWSRFSGANVLTF	TGTGCCTGGAGTCGGTTCTCTGGGGCCAACGTCCTGACTTTC	-	TRBJ2-6	TRBV30	large
CASGSENEQYF	TGTGCTAGTGGTTCCGAAAACGAGCAGTACTTC	-	TRBJ2-7	TRBV12-5	-
CAWSNHKDPSGNTIYF	TGTGCCTGGAGCAACCACAAGGACCCCTCTGGAAACACCATATATTTT	-	TRBJ1-3	TRBV30	medium-sized
CASSEPYGNTIYF	TGTGCCAGCAGTGAACCATACGGAAACACCATATATTTT	-	TRBJ1-3	TRBV25-1	-
CASSPRFTGELFF	TGTGCCAGCAGCCCGAGATTCACCGGGGAGCTGTTTTTT	-	TRBJ2-2	TRBV5-6	medium-sized
CASAPTGLDTEAFF	TGTGCCAGCGCCCCCACGGGGTTGGACACTGAAGCTTTCTTT	-	TRBJ1-1	TRBV5-4	few
CASRVRDTSNTEAFF	TGTGCCAGCAGAGTTCGGGACACCTCGAACACTGAAGCTTTCTTT	-	TRBJ1-1	TRBV12-3/TRBV12-4	-
CASSYRENQPQHF	TGTGCCAGCAGCTACCGTGAAAATCAGCCCCAGCATTTT	-	TRBJ1-5	TRBV6-2/TRBV6-3	few
CATSRAVGTSTDTQYF	TGTGCCACCAGCAGGGCCGTGGGAACTAGCACAGATACGCAGTATTTT	-	TRBJ2-3	TRBV15	medium-sized
CAWTREFTEAFF	TGTGCCTGGACCAGGGAGTTCACTGAAGCTTTCTTT	-	TRBJ1-1	TRBV30	medium-sized
CASSSPDAERGSYNEQFF	TGTGCCAGCAGTTCACCCGATGCCGAAAGAGGGTCCTACAATGAGCAGTTCTTC	-	TRBJ2-1	TRBV6-2/TRBV6-3	-
CASRAGQALDTQYF	TGTGCCAGCAGGGCCGGACAGGCGTTAGATACGCAGTATTTT	TRBD1	TRBJ2-3	TRBV6-5	large
CASSSLAGETYNEQFF	TGTGCCAGCAGTTCACTAGCGGGGGAAACCTACAATGAGCAGTTCTTC	TRBD2	TRBJ2-1	TRBV6-2/TRBV6-3	medium-sized
CASSQEGTGGANVLTF	TGCGCCAGCAGCCAAGAGGGGACAGGTGGGGCCAACGTCCTGACTTTC	TRBD1	TRBJ2-6	TRBV4-2	few
CASRGWDGRTLNYGYTF	TGTGCCAGCAGGGGATGGGACGGGCGGACCTTAAACTATGGCTACACCTTC	-	TRBJ1-2	TRBV12-3/TRBV12-4	-
CASRDWGQGDEKLFF	TGTGCCAGCAGGGATTGGGGGCAGGGGGATGAAAAACTGTTTTTT	TRBD1	TRBJ1-4	TRBV6-5	medium-sized
CASSSVGSGKNSYNEQFF	TGTGCCAGCAGCTCCGTGGGTAGCGGGAAGAACTCCTACAATGAGCAGTTCTTC	TRBD2	TRBJ2-1	TRBV7-2	medium-sized
CASMGTRVVSGNTIYF	TGTGCCAGTATGGGAACTAGGGTTGTCTCTGGAAACACCATATATTTT	-	TRBJ1-3	TRBV19	large
CASSSPGLALHF	TGTGCCAGCAGCTCTCCCGGGCTAGCCCTCCACTTT	-	TRBJ1-6	TRBV7-2	large
CASSLMETQYF	TGTGCCAGCAGCTTGATGGAGACCCAGTACTTC	-	TRBJ2-5	TRBV5-4	-
CASSQGPGQGTYGYTF	TGTGCCAGCAGCCAAGGGCCGGGACAGGGGACCTATGGCTACACCTTC	TRBD1	TRBJ1-2	TRBV4-2	-
CASSLVRGDGYTF	TGTGCCAGCAGTTTAGTCAGGGGGGATGGCTACACCTTC	TRBD1	TRBJ1-2	TRBV12-3/TRBV12-4	medium-sized
CASTQDRGRNQPQHF	TGTGCCAGCACCCAAGACAGGGGGCGAAATCAGCCCCAGCATTTT	TRBD1	TRBJ1-5	TRBV6-2/TRBV6-3	few
CASSLPADRGTEAFF	TGTGCCAGCAGTTTACCGGCAGACAGGGGCACTGAAGCTTTCTTT	TRBD1	TRBJ1-1	TRBV12-3/TRBV12-4	-
CASSQGEGRITEAFF	TGCGCCAGCAGCCAAGGTGAGGGGAGGATCACTGAAGCTTTCTTT	-	TRBJ1-1	TRBV4-1	-
CATTGQGAHYYGYTF	TGTGCCACCACCGGACAGGGGGCGCATTACTATGGCTACACCTTC	TRBD1	TRBJ1-2	TRBV19	medium-sized
CAWYQRGAGTGELFF	TGTGCCTGGTATCAGCGGGGGGCCGGCACCGGGGAGCTGTTTTTT	TRBD2	TRBJ2-2	TRBV30	-
CASAGTNYEQYF	TGTGCCAGCGCCGGGACAAACTACGAGCAGTACTTC	-	TRBJ2-7	TRBV27	medium-sized
CAISGTENTEAFF	TGTGCCATCAGTGGGACGGAGAACACTGAAGCTTTCTTT	-	TRBJ1-1	TRBV10-3	few
CASSPSRATAYEQYF	TGTGCCAGTAGTCCATCAAGGGCGACCGCCTACGAGCAGTACTTC	-	TRBJ2-7	TRBV19	large
CASSQEPSGGSHEQFF	TGCGCCAGCAGCCAAGAGCCAAGCGGGGGGTCGCATGAGCAGTTCTTC	TRBD2	TRBJ2-1	TRBV4-3	-
CASSPSEETQYF	TGTGCCAGCTCACCAAGTGAGGAGACCCAGTACTTC	-	TRBJ2-5	TRBV18	-
CASSWTSGSTDTQYF	TGTGCCAGCAGTTGGACTAGCGGGAGCACAGATACGCAGTATTTT	TRBD2	TRBJ2-3	TRBV6-2/TRBV6-3	medium-sized
CASSQNPNRGAFF	TGCGCCAGCAGTCAAAACCCAAACAGGGGGGCTTTCTTT	TRBD1	TRBJ1-1	TRBV23-1	-
CATSQWARPLDEQFF	TGTGCCACCAGTCAATGGGCTAGACCTTTGGATGAGCAGTTCTTC	-	TRBJ2-1	TRBV24-1	-
CASSPGQVRETQYF	TGTGCCAGCAGTCCCGGACAGGTACGAGAGACCCAGTACTTC	TRBD1	TRBJ2-5	TRBV27	medium-sized
CASSATENTEAFF	TGTGCCAGCAGTGCGACAGAGAACACTGAAGCTTTCTTT	-	TRBJ1-1	TRBV6-2/TRBV6-3	-
CASSVIGTNTEAFF	TGTGCCAGCAGTGTGATAGGGACCAACACTGAAGCTTTCTTT	-	TRBJ1-1	TRBV27	medium-sized
CASSFLSRDGNTIYF	TGTGCCAGCAGCTTTCTTAGCAGGGATGGAAACACCATATATTTT	-	TRBJ1-3	TRBV7-9	medium-sized
CSASLLGTTLGPEQYF	TGCAGTGCTAGTTTATTGGGGACTACCCTCGGGCCCGAGCAGTACTTC	TRBD2	TRBJ2-7	TRBV20-1	medium-sized
CASSQDRGEKLFF	TGTGCCAGCAGCCAAGACAGGGGCGAAAAACTGTTTTTT	-	TRBJ1-4	TRBV4-2	few
CASRRTGGPQETQYF	TGTGCCAGCAGACGTACAGGGGGCCCTCAAGAGACCCAGTACTTC	TRBD1	TRBJ2-5	TRBV28	-
CARTGTGDADTQYF	TGTGCCAGGACCGGGACAGGGGATGCAGATACGCAGTATTTT	TRBD1	TRBJ2-3	TRBV7-4	-
CASRASGGGETQYF	TGTGCCAGCAGGGCCTCAGGGGGCGGTGAGACCCAGTACTTC	TRBD1	TRBJ2-5	TRBV6-2/TRBV6-3	few
CASVIAGKNTGELFF	TGTGCCAGCGTAATAGCGGGGAAGAACACCGGGGAGCTGTTTTTT	TRBD2	TRBJ2-2	TRBV6-2/TRBV6-3	few
CASSTGYEQYF	TGTGCCAGTAGTACAGGGTACGAGCAGTACTTC	-	TRBJ2-7	TRBV19	large
CAARAAGTYEQYF	TGTGCCGCCCGGGCAGCCGGGACCTACGAGCAGTACTTC	-	TRBJ2-7	TRBV6-6	few
CASSPMGQLDEQYF	TGTGCCAGCTCACCGATGGGACAGCTGGACGAGCAGTACTTC	TRBD1	TRBJ2-7	TRBV18	medium-sized